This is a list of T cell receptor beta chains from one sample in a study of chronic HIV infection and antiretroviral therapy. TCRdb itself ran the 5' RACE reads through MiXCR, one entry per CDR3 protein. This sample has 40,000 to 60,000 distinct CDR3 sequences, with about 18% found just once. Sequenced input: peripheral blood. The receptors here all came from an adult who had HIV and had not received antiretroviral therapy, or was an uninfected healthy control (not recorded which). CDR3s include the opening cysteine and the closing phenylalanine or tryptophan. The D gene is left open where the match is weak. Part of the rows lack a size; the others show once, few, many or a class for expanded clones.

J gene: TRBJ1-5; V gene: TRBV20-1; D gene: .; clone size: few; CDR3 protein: CSASTYSNQPQHF; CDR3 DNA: TGCAGTGCTAGTACGTATAGCAATCAGCCCCAGCATTTT
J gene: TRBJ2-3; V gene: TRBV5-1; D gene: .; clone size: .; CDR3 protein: CASSLGVSSTDTQYF; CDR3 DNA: TGCGCCAGCAGCTTGGGAGTATCCAGCACAGATACGCAGTATTTT
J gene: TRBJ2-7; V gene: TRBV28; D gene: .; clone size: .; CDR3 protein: CASSQVSGASLGEQYF; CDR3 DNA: TGTGCCAGCAGCCAGGTTTCGGGGGCCTCCCTAGGTGAGCAGTACTTC
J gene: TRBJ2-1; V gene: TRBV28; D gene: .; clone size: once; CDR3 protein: CASSFGSSSPGPGHNEQFF; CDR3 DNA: TGTGCCAGCAGTTTCGGTTCATCCTCCCCGGGACCCGGGCACAATGAGCAGTTCTTC
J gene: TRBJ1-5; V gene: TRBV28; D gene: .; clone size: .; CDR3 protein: CASLSPPGGSNQPQHF; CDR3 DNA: TGTGCCAGCCTGAGCCCCCCGGGAGGAAGCAATCAGCCCCAGCATTTT
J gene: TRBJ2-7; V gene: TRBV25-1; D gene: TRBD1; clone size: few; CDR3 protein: CASRGTGVYEQYF; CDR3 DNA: TGTGCCAGCAGAGGGACAGGGGTCTACGAGCAGTACTTC
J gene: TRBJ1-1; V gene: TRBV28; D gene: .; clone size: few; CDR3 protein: CASSPLGRVNTEAFF; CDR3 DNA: TGTGCCAGCAGCCCACTCGGCCGGGTGAACACTGAAGCTTTCTTT
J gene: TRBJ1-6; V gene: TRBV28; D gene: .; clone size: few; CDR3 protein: CASRDVSGSPLHF; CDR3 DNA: TGTGCCAGCAGGGACGTATCCGGATCACCCCTCCACTTT
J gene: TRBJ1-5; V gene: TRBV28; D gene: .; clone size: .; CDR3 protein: CASSSPLPRRGQPQHF; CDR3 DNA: TGTGCCAGCAGTTCCCCCCTACCCCGCCGGGGGCAGCCCCAGCATTTT
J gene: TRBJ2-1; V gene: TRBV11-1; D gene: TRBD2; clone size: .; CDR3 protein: CASSLVAGVGNEQFF; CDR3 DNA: TGTGCCAGCAGCTTAGTAGCGGGAGTCGGAAATGAGCAGTTCTTC
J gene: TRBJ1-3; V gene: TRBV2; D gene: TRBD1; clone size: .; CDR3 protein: CASRGNRGPSGNTIYF; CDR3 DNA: TGTGCCAGCAGGGGAAACAGGGGCCCCTCTGGAAACACCATATATTTT
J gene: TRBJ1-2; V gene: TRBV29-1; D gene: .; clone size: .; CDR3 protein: CSVESGYGYTF; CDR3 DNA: TGCAGCGTTGAATCTGGATATGGCTACACCTTC